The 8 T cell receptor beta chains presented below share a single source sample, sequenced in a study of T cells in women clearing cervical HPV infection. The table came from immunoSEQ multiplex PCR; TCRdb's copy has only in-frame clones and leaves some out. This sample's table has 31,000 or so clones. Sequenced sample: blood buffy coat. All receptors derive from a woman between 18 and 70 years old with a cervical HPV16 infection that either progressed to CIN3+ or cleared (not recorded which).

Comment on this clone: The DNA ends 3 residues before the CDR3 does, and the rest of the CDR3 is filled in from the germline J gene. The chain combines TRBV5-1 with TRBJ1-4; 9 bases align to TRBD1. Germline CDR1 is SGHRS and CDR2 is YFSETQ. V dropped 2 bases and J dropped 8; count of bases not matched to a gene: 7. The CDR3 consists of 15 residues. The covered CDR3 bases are TGCGCCAGCAGCTTTACAGGGGGCATTGGGGAAAAA. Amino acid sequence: CASSFTGGIGEK. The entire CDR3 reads CASSFTGGIGEKLFF.

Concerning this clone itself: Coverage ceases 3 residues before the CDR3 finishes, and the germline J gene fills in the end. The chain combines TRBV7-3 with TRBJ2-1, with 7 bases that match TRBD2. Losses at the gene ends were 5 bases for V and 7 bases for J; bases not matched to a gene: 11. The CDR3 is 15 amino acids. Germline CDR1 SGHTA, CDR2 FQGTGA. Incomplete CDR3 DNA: TGTGCCAGCAGCCCAAACCTGGGGGGGGGAAATGAG. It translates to CASSPNLGGGNE. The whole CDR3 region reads CASSPNLGGGNEQFF.

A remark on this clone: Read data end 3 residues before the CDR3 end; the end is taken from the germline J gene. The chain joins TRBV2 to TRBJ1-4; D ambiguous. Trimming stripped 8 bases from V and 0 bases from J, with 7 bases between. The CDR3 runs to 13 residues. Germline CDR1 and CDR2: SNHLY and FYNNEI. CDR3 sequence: CASGRSTNEKLFF. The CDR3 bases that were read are TGTGCCAGCGGTCGGTCAACTAATGAAAAA.

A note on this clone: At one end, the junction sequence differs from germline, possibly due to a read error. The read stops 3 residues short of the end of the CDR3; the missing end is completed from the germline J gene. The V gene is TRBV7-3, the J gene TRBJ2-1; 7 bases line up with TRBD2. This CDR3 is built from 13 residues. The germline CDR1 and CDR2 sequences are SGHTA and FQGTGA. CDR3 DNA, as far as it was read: TGTCCCAGCAGTTTTGGACTAGGGTATGAG. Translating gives CPSSFGLGYE. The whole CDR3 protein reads CPSSFGLGYEQFF.

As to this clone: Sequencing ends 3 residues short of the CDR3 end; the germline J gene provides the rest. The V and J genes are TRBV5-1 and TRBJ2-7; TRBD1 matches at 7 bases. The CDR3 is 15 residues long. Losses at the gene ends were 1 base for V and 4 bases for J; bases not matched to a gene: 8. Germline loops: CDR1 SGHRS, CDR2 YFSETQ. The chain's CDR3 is CASSLTGDLRYEQYF. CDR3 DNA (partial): TGCGCCAGCAGCTTGACAGGGGATTTGCGGTACGAG.

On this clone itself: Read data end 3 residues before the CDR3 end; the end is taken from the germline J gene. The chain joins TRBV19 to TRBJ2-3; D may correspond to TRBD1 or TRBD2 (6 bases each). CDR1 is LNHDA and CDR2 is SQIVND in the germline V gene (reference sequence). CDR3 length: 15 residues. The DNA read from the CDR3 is TGTGCCAGTAGTAGAGTGGCAGGGGAGGCTCAGCCG. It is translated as CASSRVAGEAQP. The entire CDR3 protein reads CASSRVAGEAQPQYF.

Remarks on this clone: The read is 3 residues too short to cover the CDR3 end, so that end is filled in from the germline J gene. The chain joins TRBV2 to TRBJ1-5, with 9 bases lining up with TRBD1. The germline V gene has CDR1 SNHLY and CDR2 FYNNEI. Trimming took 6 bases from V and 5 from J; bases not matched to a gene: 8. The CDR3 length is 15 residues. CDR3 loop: CASSGTGGPYQPQHF. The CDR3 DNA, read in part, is TGTGCCAGCAGCGGCACAGGGGGCCCTTATCAGCCC.

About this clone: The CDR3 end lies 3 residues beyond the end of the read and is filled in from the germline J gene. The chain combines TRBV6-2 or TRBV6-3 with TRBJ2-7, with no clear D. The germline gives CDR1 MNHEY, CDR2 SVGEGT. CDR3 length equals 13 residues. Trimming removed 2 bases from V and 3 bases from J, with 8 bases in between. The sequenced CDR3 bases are TGTGCCAGCAGTTACCTAGTGGGCTACGAG. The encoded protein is CASSYLVGYE. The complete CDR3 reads CASSYLVGYEQYF.